The source of this TCR beta chain is a study of tumor and adjacent non-tumor tissue in lung cancer (dated 2018 in TCRdb). General notes on the study: Patients with adenocarcinoma (over 11), squamous cell carcinoma (2) and small cell lung cancer (1) were included in the cohort. The 15 enrolled patients, of whom some 10 were men and 5 were women, were aged about 31 to 85 years and were diagnosed with TNM stage I to III disease. Sequencing produced more than 100,000,000 productive TCRbeta reads in total, an average of about 4 million reads per sample. Bulk TCRbeta repertoires were compared between lung tumor tissue and matched distant non-tumor lung tissue obtained from roughly 16 lung cancer patients. TCRbeta CDR3 sequencing was performed on around 30 paired specimens, with one tumor sample and one normal lung sample collected per patient.

Bulk unsorted tissue served as the source for RNA extraction, and RNA quality was assessed using a NanoDrop ND-1000 and an Agilent 2100. All donors had newly diagnosed lung cancer, had not received prior chemotherapy, and were admitted for thoracic surgery in China between August and November 2014. Patients with previous radiotherapy or chemotherapy, or with another concurrent cancer, were excluded from the study. Pieces of surgical tissue measuring about 1-2.3 cm3 were kept in RNAlater solution and held at -80 degrees C until needed. Libraries were built with multiplex PCR. TCRdb shows the sequencer as Illumina HiSeq 2500. TCRbeta libraries were built by three rounds of nested PCR using primers (Table S4), following protocols modified from ARM-PCR. Before sequencing, PCR products of 200-500 bp were excised from the gel and purified with the QIAquick gel extraction kit. In the authors' own workflow: Reads were cleaned using Trimmomatic, were merged into complete CDR3 sequences using FLASH, and were assigned to V(D)J germline segments using MiTCR. Clonal diversity was computed as the inverse Simpson's index with VDJtools. In-frame sequences lacking a premature stop codon were counted as productive reads. TCRdb redid the processing of the public reads, applying fastp at Q25 and MiXCR, and retained in-frame beta chains. Under each unique CDR3 protein, matching rows form one entry showing the most common genes and DNA. These V and J calls are TCRdb output, not the study's own analysis. In all, the sample holds 65,000 to 90,000 distinct CDR3 sequences, and over 80% of those were seen once. The biggest ten clones account for 10% to 15% of the sample.

The CDR3 numbers 14 amino acids, ends counted. Of all the DNA, just the CDR3 is kept, 42 bases in frame from base 1. Per the germline V gene, SQVTM is the CDR1 and ANQGSEA is the CDR2. Comment on this clonotype: Its antigen remains unidentified. This is likely a read error, given that the CDR3 carries no conserved phenylalanine or tryptophan at its end.

Study-level results and caveats: Peripheral blood was not sequenced, so blood TCRbeta repertoires in these lung cancer patients were not examined. Neither the sequencing platform nor unique molecular identifiers are mentioned in the methods. In normal lung, the top 100 clones accounted for a significantly larger cumulative share of the repertoire than in tumor tissue. The cohort had only about 16 patients, and the authors noted that larger samples and more detailed clinical data are needed. Significantly higher TCR diversity (inverse Simpson) was observed in tumor tissue than in normal lung tissue (approximately 430 vs 150, P = 0.0075, Mann-Whitney U test). Significantly higher TCR diversity was found in younger patients, and higher tumor TCR diversity was associated with shorter overall and disease-free survival.

The clonotype was recovered from a woman in her forties or fifties with non-small cell lung cancer. In this chain, TRBV29-1 is recombined with TRBJ1-1; perhaps TRBD1 is the D gene, with 5 bases matching. Sequencing used lung tumor tissue. The CDR3 loop reads CIVTWGLLNTEAFI. The DNA reads as follows: TGCATCGTTACATGGGGCTTGCTGAACACTGAAGCTTTCATT.